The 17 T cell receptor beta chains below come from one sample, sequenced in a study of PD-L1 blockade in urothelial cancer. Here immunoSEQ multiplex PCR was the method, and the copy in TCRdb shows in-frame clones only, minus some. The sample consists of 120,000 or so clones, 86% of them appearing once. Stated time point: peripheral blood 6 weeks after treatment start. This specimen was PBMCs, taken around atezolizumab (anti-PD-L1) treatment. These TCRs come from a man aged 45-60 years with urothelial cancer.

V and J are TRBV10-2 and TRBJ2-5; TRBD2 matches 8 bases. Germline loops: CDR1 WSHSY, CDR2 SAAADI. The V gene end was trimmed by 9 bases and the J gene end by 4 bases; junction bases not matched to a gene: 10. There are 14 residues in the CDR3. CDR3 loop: CASKEAGAGETQYF. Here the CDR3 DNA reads TGCGCCAGTAAGGAAGCGGGAGCTGGAGAGACCCAGTACTTC.

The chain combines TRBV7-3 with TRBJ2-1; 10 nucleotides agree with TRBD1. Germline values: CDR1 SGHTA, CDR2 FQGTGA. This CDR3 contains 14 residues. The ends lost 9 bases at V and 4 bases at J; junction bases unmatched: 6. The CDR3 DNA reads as TGTGCCAGTTCCCGGGACAGGGGTTACAATGAGCAGTTCTTC. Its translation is CASSRDRGYNEQFF.

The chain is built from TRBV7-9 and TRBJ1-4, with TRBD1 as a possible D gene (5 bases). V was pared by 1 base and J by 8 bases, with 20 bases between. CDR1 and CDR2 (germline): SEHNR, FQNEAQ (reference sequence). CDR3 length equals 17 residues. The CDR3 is CASSLGVDRYEREKLFF. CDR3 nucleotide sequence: TGTGCCAGCAGCTTAGGGGTTGACAGATACGAACGGGAAAAACTGTTTTTT. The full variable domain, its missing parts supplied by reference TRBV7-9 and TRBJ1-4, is DTGVSQNPRHKITKRGQNVTFRCDPISEHNRLYWYRQTLGQGPEFLTYFQNEAQLEKSRLLSDRFSAERPKGSFSTLEIQRTEQGDSAMYLCASSLGVDRYEREKLFFGSGTQLSVL.

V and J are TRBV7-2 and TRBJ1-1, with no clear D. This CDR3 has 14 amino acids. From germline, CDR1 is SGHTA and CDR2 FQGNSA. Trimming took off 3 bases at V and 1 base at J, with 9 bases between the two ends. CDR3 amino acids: CASSFSRANTEAFF. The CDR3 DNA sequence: TGTGCCAGCAGCTTTTCTCGAGCGAACACTGAAGCTTTCTTT.

The CDR3 DNA sequence: TGTGCCAGCAACATACAGGGGACCAATCAGCCCCAGCATTTT. This sequence encodes CASNIQGTNQPQHF. The chain uses TRBV5-6 and TRBJ1-5; 7 positions match TRBD1. The V gene end was trimmed by 6 bases and the J gene end by 3 bases; junction bases not matched to a gene: 6. In germline, CDR1 is SGHDT, CDR2 YYEEEE. CDR3 length: 14 residues.

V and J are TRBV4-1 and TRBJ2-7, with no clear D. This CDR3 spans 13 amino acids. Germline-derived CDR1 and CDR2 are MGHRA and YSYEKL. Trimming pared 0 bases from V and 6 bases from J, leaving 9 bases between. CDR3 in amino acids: CASSQDPWSEQYF. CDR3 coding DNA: TGCGCCAGCAGCCAAGATCCCTGGAGCGAGCAGTACTTC.

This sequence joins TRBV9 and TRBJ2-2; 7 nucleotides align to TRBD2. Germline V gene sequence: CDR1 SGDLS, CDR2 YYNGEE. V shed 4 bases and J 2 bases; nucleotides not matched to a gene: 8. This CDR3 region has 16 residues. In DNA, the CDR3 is TGTGCCAGCAGCCTCCACTCTAGCGGAAACACCGGGGAGCTGTTTTTT. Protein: CASSLHSSGNTGELFF.

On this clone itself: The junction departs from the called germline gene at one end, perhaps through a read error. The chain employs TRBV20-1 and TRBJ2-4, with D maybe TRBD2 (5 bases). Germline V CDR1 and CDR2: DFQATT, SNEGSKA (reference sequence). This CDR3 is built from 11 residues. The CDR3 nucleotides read TGCAGTGCTAGAGGAGGCGTTTTACGGGGTTTC. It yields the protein CSARGGVLRGF.

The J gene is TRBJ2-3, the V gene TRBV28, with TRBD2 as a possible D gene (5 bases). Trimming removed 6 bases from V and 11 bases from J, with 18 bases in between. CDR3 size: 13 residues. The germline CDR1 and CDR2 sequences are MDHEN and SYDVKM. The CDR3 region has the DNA TGTGCCAGCAGCCCGGCACTAGAGTTATTGCAGTATTTT. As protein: CASSPALELLQYF. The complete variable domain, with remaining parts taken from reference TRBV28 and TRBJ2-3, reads DVKVTQSSRYLVKRTGEKVFLECVQDMDHENMFWYRQDPGLGLRLIYFSYDVKMKEKGDIPEGYSVSREKKERFSLILESASTNQTSMYLCASSPALELLQYFGPGTRLTVL.

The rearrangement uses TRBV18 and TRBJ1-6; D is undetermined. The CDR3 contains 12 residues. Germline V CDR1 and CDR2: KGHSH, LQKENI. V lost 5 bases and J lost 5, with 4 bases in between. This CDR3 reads CASSTDNSPLHF. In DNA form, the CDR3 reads TGTGCCAGCTCAACGGATAATTCACCCCTCCACTTT. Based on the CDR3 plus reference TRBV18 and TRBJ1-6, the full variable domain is NAGVMQNPRHLVRRRGQEARLRCSPMKGHSHVYWYRQLPEEGLKFMVYLQKENIIDESGMPKERFSAEFPKEGPSILRIQQVVRGDSAAYFCASSTDNSPLHFGNGTRLTVT.

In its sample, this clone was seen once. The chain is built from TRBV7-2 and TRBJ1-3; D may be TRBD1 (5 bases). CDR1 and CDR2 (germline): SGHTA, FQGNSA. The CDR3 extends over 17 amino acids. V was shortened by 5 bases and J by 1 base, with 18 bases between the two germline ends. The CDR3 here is CASSPGGATKSGNTIYF. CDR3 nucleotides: TGTGCCAGCAGCCCGGGAGGGGCTACAAAATCTGGAAACACCATATATTTT. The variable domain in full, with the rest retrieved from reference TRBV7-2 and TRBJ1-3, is GAGVSQSPSNKVTEKGKDVELRCDPISGHTALYWYRQSLGQGLEFLIYFQGNSAPDKSGLPSDRFSAERTGGSVSTLTIQRTQQEDSAVYLCASSPGGATKSGNTIYFGEGSWLTVV.

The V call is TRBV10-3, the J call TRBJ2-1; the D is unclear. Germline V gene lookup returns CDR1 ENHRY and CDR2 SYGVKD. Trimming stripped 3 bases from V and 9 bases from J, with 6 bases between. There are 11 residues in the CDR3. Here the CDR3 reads CAISEVGEQFF. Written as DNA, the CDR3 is TGTGCCATCAGTGAAGTCGGTGAGCAGTTCTTC.

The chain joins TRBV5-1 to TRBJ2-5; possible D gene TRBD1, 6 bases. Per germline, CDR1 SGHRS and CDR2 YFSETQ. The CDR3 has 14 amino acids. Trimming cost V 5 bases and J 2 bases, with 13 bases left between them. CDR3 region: CASSSQGSQETQYF. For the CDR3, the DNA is TGCGCCAGCAGTTCCCAGGGGTCGCAAGAGACCCAGTACTTC.

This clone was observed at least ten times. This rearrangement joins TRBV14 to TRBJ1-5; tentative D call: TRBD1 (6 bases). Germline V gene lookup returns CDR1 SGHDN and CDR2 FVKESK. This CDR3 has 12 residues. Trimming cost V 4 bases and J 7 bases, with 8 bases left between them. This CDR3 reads CASSLGQQPQHF. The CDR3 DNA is TGTGCCAGCAGCCTCGGACAGCAGCCCCAGCATTTT.

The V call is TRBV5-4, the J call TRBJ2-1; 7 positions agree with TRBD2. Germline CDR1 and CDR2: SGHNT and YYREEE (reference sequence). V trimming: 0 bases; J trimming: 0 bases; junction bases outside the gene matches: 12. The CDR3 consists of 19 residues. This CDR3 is CASSLGVRRGGSSYNEQFF. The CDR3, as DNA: TGTGCCAGCAGCTTGGGCGTGCGGCGCGGCGGGAGCTCCTACAATGAGCAGTTCTTC.

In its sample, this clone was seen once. CDR3 in amino acids: CASSSGQVQETQYF. CDR3 sequence (DNA): TGTGCCAGCAGCTCCGGACAAGTCCAAGAGACCCAGTACTTC. This chain connects TRBV7-2 to TRBJ2-5; D perhaps matches TRBD1 (5 bases). The CDR3 runs to 14 residues. CDR1 is SGHTA and CDR2 is FQGNSA in the germline V gene. The V end lost 4 bases, the J end lost 1 base, and 10 bases lay between the germline ends.

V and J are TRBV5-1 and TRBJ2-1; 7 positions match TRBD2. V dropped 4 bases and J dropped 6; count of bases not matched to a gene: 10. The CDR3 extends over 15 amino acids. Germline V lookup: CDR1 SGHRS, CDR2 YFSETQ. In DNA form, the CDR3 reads TGCGCCAGCAGCCGCGGAACGGGAGGCGGCAATGAGCAGTTCTTC. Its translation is CASSRGTGGGNEQFF.